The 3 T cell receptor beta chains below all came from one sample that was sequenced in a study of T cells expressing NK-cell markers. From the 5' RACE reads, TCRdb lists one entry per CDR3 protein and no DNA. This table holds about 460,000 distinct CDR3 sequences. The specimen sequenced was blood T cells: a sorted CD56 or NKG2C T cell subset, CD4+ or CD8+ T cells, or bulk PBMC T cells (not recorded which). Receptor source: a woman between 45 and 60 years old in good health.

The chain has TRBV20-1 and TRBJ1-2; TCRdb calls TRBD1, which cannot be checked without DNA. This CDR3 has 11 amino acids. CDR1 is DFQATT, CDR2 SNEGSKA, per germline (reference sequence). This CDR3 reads CSGLGDYGYTF.

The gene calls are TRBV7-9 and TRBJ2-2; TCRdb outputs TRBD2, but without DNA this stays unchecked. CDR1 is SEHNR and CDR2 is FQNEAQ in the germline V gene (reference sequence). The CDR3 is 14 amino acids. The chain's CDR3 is CASRRVGDTGELFF.

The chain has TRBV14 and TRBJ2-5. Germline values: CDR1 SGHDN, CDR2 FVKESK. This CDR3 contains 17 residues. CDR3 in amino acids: CASSQDFGAGVPETQYF.